Listed below are T cell receptor beta chains from one sample, sequenced in a study of a mutant IDH1 vaccine in newly diagnosed glioma. Some clones are missing from TCRdb's copy, which holds only in-frame ones; the method was immunoSEQ multiplex PCR. The sample records tens of thousands of clones, 88% being singletons. Antigen specificity for these receptors is unknown. The sample consisted of PBMCs, taken from a glioma patient whose treatment included an IDH1 peptide vaccine. These receptors originate from a woman between 40 and 55 years old with glioma. Each CDR3 is given without its conserved first and last residue. The D gene is left open where the match is weak. Not all rows give a size; the values are once, few, many and, for expanded clones, a class.

>TRBV30|NA|TRBJ1-5|NA
AWSVRVGNSNQPQH
>TRBV18|NA|TRBJ2-7|NA
ASSLESSYEQY
>TRBV6-5|NA|TRBJ2-7|TRBD2
ASRTGTSYREQY
>TRBV4-1|NA|TRBJ2-1|TRBD2
ASSQREGLLDEQF
>TRBV5-1|NA|TRBJ2-3|TRBD2
ASSVLAGVFPSTDTQY
>TRBV7-2|NA|TRBJ1-1|TRBD1
ASSLAQGLGTEAF
>TRBV27|NA|TRBJ2-1|TRBD2
ASGGGFEQF
>TRBV7-8|NA|TRBJ1-5|NA
ASSLVFRSQGLNQPQH
>TRBV19|once|TRBJ2-6|TRBD1
ASRAGTGIVGANVLT
>TRBV7-6|NA|TRBJ1-3|NA
ASSLAQGSGNTIY
>TRBV13|NA|TRBJ2-7|NA
ASSGQGYEQY
>TRBV30|few|TRBJ1-6|NA
AWGAPGDPISPLH
>TRBV2|NA|TRBJ2-1|NA
ASRQDSYNEQF
>TRBV5-1|NA|TRBJ1-4|TRBD1
ASSPGGSTNEKLF
>TRBV7-8|NA|TRBJ2-3|NA
ASSNRFWDTQY
>TRBV11-2|NA|TRBJ2-2|NA
ASSPGGTGELF
>TRBV4-1|NA|TRBJ2-1|NA
ASSQSGWSPSNNEQF
>TRBV18|NA|TRBJ2-7|TRBD2
ASSPRVGLAPEEQY
>TRBV6-6|NA|TRBJ2-7|TRBD1
ASRRTGKSYEQY
>TRBV6-6|NA|TRBJ2-3|NA
ASSGDSTDTQY
>TRBV7-9|NA|TRBJ2-1|NA
ASSNRVVYNEQF
>TRBV7-6|NA|TRBJ1-4|TRBD1
ASSFDRENEKLF
>TRBV19|NA|TRBJ1-5|TRBD1
ASSPTGLNQPQH
>TRBV2|NA|TRBJ1-2|NA
ASSFTGAYT
>TRBV6-5|NA|TRBJ1-4|NA
ASSHRGLTNEKLF
>TRBV18|NA|TRBJ1-5|NA
ASSPDGHLNQPQH
>TRBV10-3|NA|TRBJ2-3|NA
AISEIGGHTQY
>TRBV29-1|once|TRBJ2-5|TRBD2
SVEDEGLAGRETQY
>TRBV6-5|once|TRBJ2-3|NA
ASSYSAGTDTQY
>TRBV5-8|NA|TRBJ2-3|NA
ASSLLRGASSTDTQY
>TRBV5-6|NA|TRBJ2-7|TRBD1
ASSGQTGGGEQY
>TRBV6-5|NA|TRBJ1-5|NA
ASSPLAGFNQPQH
>TRBV6-6|NA|TRBJ2-3|NA
ASSSSTRAPPDTQY